The 12 T cell receptor beta chains below all came from one sample that was sequenced in a study of Tregs in tolerant kidney transplant recipients. Sequenced by immunoSEQ multiplex PCR; TCRdb stores in-frame clones only, minus some. This sample has approximately 50,000 clones, with 91% found just once. Mixed chimerism was transient after nonmyeloablative marrow transplants from related graft donors. Sequenced material: CD8+ T cells from blood (PBMCs), taken 24 months after the transplant. The receptor set was obtained from a human patient who received a combined kidney and bone marrow transplant. Some T cells may be provided by the graft donor.

V usage is TRBV27 and J usage is TRBJ1-2; D possibly corresponds to TRBD1 (6 bases). CDR3 size: 15 residues. Trimming pared 2 bases from V and 3 bases from J, leaving 13 bases between. The germline V gene encodes CDR1 MNHEY and CDR2 SMNVEV (reference sequence). The CDR3: CASSLVQGMDYGYTF. CDR3 nucleotides: TGTGCCAGCAGTTTAGTTCAGGGGATGGACTATGGCTACACCTTC.

The chain recombines TRBV9 with TRBJ1-2; no firm D call. CDR1 SGDLS and CDR2 YYNGEE come from the germline V gene. The CDR3 has 16 residues. Trimming cost V 0 bases and J 2 bases, with 14 bases left between them. The CDR3 region is CASSVAGAGLNYGYTF. In DNA, the CDR3 is TGTGCCAGCAGCGTAGCGGGAGCAGGTTTGAACTATGGCTACACCTTC. The full variable domain, its missing parts supplied by reference TRBV9 and TRBJ1-2, is DSGVTQTPKHLITATGQRVTLRCSPRSGDLSVYWYQQSLDQGLQFLIQYYNGEERAKGNILERFSAQQFPDLHSELNLSSLELGDSALYFCASSVAGAGLNYGYTFGSGTRLTVV.

The chain joins TRBV2 to TRBJ2-7; 7 bases map to TRBD2. The trim removed 9 bases at V and 3 bases at J, leaving 8 bases unmatched. The length of the CDR3 is 13 residues. Germline values: CDR1 SNHLY, CDR2 FYNNEI. Here the CDR3 DNA reads TGTGCCAGGGGCGCGGGACTAAACTACGAGCAGTACTTC. Its translation is CARGAGLNYEQYF.

V usage is TRBV12-2 and J usage is TRBJ1-5. TRBV12-2 is listed as a pseudogene. CDR3 length equals 16 residues. CDR3 bases: TGTGCAAGTCGCTTAGCCGGGACTGCGGACCATCAGCCCCAGCATTTT. It codes for CASRLAGTADHQPQHF.

CDR3 DNA sequence: TGTGCCAGTAGTTCCCGGACGGGATACGAGCAGTACTTC. This translates into CASSSRTGYEQYF. This chain links TRBV19 with TRBJ2-7, with D perhaps TRBD2 (5 bases). Trimming left V 5 bases short and J 4 bases short, with 12 bases between. This CDR3 has 13 residues. Per germline, CDR1 LNHDA and CDR2 SQIVND (reference sequence).

The chain joins TRBV27 to TRBJ1-2; 9 positions match TRBD1. The ends lost 6 bases at V and 1 base at J; junction bases unmatched: 6. The CDR3 has 15 amino acids. The germline gives CDR1 MNHEY, CDR2 SMNVEV (reference sequence). CDR3 DNA: TGTGCCAGCAGCCCCTGGACAGGGGTTAACTATGGCTACACCTTC. Translated, it gives CASSPWTGVNYGYTF.

DNA for the CDR3: TGTGCCAGCGGGAACTCCTACGAGCAGTACTTC. Amino acid sequence: CASGNSYEQYF. This sequence joins TRBV19 and TRBJ2-7, with D perhaps TRBD2 (5 bases). Looked up from germline, CDR1 is LNHDA and CDR2 is SQIVND (reference sequence). Trimming shortened V by 9 bases and J by 0 bases, and 6 bases separated the two germline ends. CDR3 length equals 11 residues.

V and J are TRBV4-2 and TRBJ1-1; 10 nucleotides align to TRBD1. The CDR3 spans 15 residues. J gave up 8 bases and V 2 bases, and 8 bases lay outside the gene matches. The V gene's germline CDR1 is LGHNA and CDR2 YNFKEQ. The CDR3 DNA sequence: TGTGCCAGCAGCCAACTCCGGGACAGGGGATCAGAAGCTTTCTTT. Amino acids: CASSQLRDRGSEAFF.

The J gene is TRBJ2-1, the V gene TRBV13; TRBD1 agrees at 8 bases. This CDR3 region has 16 residues. Germline CDR1 is PRHDT and CDR2 is FYEKMQ (reference sequence). V lost 7 bases to trimming and J lost 8 bases; unmatched junction nucleotides: 16. For the CDR3, the DNA is TGTGCCAGCACCAGCAGGGGGCGCAGTTATGTCGATGAGCAGTTCTTC. Its translation is CASTSRGRSYVDEQFF. The complete variable domain, with remaining parts taken from reference TRBV13 and TRBJ2-1, reads AAGVIQSPRHLIKEKRETATLKCYPIPRHDTVYWYQQGPGQDPQFLISFYEKMQSDKGSIPDRFSAQQFSDYHSELNMSSLELGDSALYFCASTSRGRSYVDEQFFGPGTRLTVL.

This sequence joins TRBV19 and TRBJ2-7; D possibly corresponds to TRBD2 (6 bases). Germline CDR1 and CDR2: LNHDA and SQIVND (reference sequence). The CDR3 sequence is 13 residues long. Deletions cut 6 bases from V and 5 bases from J, with 14 bases between. In nucleotides, the CDR3 is TGTGCCAGTAGCTGGCGGGGCGCGAACGAGCAGTACTTC. Protein: CASSWRGANEQYF.

The rearrangement joins TRBV19 to TRBJ2-2; 14 bases map to TRBD2. The CDR3 extends over 18 amino acids. The junction had 5 bases not matched to a gene; V was cut back by 0 bases and J by 5 bases. From germline, CDR1 is LNHDA and CDR2 SQIVND (reference sequence). CDR3 in DNA: TGTGCCAGTAGTATAGATTTCGGACTAGCGGGAGGTACCGGGGAGCTGTTTTTT. Its protein product is CASSIDFGLAGGTGELFF.

The chain is built from TRBV15 and TRBJ1-5; D is ambiguous. The CDR3 length is 14 residues. Trimming pared 0 bases from V and 2 bases from J, leaving 5 bases between. The germline V gene has CDR1 LNHNV and CDR2 YYDKDF (reference sequence). The CDR3 DNA sequence: TGTGCCACCAGCAGAGATAGAGGCAATCAGCCCCAGCATTTT. Its translation is CATSRDRGNQPQHF.